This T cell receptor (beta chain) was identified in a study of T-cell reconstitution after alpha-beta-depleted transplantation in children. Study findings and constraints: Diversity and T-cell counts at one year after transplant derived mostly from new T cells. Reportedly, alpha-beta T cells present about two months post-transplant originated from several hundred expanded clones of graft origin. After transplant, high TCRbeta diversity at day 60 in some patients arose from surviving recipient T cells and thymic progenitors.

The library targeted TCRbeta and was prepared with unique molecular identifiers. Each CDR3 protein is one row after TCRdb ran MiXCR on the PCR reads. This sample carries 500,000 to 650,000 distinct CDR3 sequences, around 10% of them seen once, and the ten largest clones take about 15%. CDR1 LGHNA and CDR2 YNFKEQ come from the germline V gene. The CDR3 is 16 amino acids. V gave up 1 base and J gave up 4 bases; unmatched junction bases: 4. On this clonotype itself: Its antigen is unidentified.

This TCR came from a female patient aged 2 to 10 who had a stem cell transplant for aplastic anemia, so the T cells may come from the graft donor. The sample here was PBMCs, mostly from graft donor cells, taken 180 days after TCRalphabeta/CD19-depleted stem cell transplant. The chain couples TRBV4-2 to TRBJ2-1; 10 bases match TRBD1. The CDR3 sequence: CASSQAGQGKYNEQFF. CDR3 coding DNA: TGTGCCAGCAGCCAAGCGGGACAGGGGAAATACAATGAGCAGTTCTTC.